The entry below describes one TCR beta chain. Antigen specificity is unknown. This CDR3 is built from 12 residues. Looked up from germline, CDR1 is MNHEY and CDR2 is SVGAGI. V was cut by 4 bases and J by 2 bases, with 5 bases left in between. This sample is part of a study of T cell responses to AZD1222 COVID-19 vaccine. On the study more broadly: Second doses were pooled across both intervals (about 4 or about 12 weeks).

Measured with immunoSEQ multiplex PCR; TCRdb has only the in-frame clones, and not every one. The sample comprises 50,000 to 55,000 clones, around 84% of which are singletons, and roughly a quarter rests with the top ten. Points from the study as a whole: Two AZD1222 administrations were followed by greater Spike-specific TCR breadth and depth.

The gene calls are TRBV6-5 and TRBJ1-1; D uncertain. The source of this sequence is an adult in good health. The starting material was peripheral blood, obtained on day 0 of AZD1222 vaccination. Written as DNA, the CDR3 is TGTGCCAGCAGTTTAACTAACACTGAAGCTTTCTTT. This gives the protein CASSLTNTEAFF.